This TCR beta chain was observed in a study of human T cells and chemical hapten exposure. Each CDR3 protein is one row after TCRdb ran MiXCR on the RACE reads. The table lists 90,000 or so distinct CDR3 sequences, 8% to 11% of them singletons, with roughly 2.4% in the top ten. Time point specified: patch test 1, 2 weeks after DPC sensitization. Treatment specified: therapeutic diphenylcyclopropenone sensitization with weekly scalp DPC. The CDR3 is 17 amino acids. Trimming took 5 bases from V and 7 from J, leaving 22 bases between them. CDR1 SGDLS and CDR2 YYNGEE come from the germline V gene. This clonotype was recorded a few times.

This TCR came from a man between 40 and 49 years old with alopecia areata. Some clones in this sample may be carry-over from other donors' samples. Sample: whole blood, taken in connection with sensitization to the hapten diphenylcyclopropenone (DPC). The V and J genes are TRBV9 and TRBJ1-6, with a possible D match to TRBD1 (5 bases). For the CDR3, the DNA is TGTGCCAGCAGGCGCGACTCGGGGGACCTCGGCAATTCACCCCTCCACTTT. Amino acid sequence: CASRRDSGDLGNSPLHF.